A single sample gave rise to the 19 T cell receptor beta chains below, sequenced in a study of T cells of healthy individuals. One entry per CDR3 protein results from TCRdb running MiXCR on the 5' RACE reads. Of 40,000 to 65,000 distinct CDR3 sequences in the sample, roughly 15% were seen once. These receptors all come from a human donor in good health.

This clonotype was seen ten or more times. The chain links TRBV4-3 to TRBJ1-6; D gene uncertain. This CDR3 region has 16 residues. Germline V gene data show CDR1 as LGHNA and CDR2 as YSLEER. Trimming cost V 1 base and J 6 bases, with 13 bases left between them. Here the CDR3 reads CASSQVTTAVNSPLHF. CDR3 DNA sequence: TGCGCCAGCAGCCAAGTTACCACAGCTGTTAATTCACCCCTCCACTTT.

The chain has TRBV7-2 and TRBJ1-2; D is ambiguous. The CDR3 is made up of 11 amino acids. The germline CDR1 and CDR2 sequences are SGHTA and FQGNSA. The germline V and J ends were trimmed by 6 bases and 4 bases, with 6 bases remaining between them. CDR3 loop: CASRNSYGYTF. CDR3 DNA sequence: TGTGCCAGCAGGAACAGCTATGGCTACACCTTC.

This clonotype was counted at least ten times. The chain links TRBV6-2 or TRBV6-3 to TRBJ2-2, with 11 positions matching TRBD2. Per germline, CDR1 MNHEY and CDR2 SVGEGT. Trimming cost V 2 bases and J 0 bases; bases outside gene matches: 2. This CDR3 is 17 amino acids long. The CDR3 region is CASSYLAGGANTGELFF. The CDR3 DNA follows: TGTGCCAGCAGTTACCTAGCGGGGGGAGCGAACACCGGGGAGCTGTTTTTT.

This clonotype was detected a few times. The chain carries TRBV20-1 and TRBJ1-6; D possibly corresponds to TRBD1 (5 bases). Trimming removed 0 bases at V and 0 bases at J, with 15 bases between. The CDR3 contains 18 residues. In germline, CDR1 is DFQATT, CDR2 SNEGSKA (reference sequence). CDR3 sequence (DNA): TGCAGTGCTAGAGATCAAGGGACCGCGAGCTCCTATAATTCACCCCTCCACTTT. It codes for CSARDQGTASSYNSPLHF.

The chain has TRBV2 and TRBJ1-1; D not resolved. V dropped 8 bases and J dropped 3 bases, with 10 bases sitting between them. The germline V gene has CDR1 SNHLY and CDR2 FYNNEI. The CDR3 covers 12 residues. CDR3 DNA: TGTGCCAGCGGAAGATGGGACACTGAAGCTTTCTTT. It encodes CASGRWDTEAFF.

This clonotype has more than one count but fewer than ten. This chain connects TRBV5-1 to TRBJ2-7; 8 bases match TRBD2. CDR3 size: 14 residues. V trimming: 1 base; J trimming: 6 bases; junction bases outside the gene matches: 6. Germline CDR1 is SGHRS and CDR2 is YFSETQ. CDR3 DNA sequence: TGCGCCAGCAGCTTGTCTGGGACTAGAACCGAGCAGTACTTC. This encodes CASSLSGTRTEQYF.

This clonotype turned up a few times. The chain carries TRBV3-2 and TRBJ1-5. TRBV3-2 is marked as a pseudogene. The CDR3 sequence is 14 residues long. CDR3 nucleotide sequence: TGTGCCAGCAGCCAAGAGGCGGAGAATCAGCCCCAGCATTTT. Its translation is CASSQEAENQPQHF.

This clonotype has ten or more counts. The CDR3 sequence is CASSVVPQGATDTQYF. CDR3 coding DNA: TGTGCCAGCAGCGTAGTCCCACAGGGGGCAACAGATACGCAGTATTTT. J is TRBJ2-3 and V is TRBV9; 9 bases match TRBD1. V shed 0 bases and J 3 bases; nucleotides not matched to a gene: 5. This CDR3 is 16 amino acids long. Germline V gene lookup returns CDR1 SGDLS and CDR2 YYNGEE.

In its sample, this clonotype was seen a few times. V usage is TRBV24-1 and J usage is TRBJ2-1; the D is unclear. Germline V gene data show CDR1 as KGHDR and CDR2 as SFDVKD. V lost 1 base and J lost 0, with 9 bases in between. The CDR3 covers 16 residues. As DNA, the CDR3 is TGTGCCACCAGTGATTTTGGACGGAGCTCCTACAATGAGCAGTTCTTC. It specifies CATSDFGRSSYNEQFF.

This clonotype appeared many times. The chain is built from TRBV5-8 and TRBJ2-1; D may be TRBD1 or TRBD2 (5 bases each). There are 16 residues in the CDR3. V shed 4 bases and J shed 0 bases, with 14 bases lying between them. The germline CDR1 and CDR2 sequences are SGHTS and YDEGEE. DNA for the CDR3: TGTGCCAGCAGCAATCTTTGGGGGAGCTCCTACAATGAGCAGTTCTTC. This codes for CASSNLWGSSYNEQFF. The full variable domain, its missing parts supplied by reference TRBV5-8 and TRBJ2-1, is EAGVTQSPTHLIKTRGQQATLRCSPISGHTSVYWYQQALGLGLQFLLWYDEGEERNRGNFPPRFSGRQFPNYSSELNVNALELEDSALYLCASSNLWGSSYNEQFFGPGTRLTVL.

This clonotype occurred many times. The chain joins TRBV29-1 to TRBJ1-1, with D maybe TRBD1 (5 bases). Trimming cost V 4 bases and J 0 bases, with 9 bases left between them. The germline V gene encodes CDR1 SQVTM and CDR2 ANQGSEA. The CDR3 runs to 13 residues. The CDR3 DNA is TGCAGCGTTGGTGGGACGGTGAACACTGAAGCTTTCTTT. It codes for CSVGGTVNTEAFF.

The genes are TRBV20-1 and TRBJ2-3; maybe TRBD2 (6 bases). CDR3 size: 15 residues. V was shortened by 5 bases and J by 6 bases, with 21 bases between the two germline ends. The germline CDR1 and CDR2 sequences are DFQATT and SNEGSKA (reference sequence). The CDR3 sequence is CSAYNIAVAEDTQYF. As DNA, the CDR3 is TGCAGTGCTTACAACATAGCGGTTGCGGAGGATACGCAGTATTTT.

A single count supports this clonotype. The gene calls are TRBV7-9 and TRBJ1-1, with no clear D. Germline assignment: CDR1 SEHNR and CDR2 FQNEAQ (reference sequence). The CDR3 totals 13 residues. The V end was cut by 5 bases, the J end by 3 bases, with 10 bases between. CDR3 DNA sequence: TGTGCCAGCAGCCCGCCGCCCCACACTGAAGCTTTCTTT. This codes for CASSPPPHTEAFF.

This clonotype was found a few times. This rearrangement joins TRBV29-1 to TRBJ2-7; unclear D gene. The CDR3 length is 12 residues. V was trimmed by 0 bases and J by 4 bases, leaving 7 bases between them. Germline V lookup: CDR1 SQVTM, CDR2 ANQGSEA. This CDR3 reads CSVEDQNYEQYF. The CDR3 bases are TGCAGCGTTGAAGATCAAAATTACGAGCAGTACTTC.

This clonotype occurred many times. The CDR3 bases are TGTGCCAGCAGCGGGGGGATCCAAGAGACCCAGTACTTC. It encodes CASSGGIQETQYF. The chain combines TRBV12-3 or TRBV12-4 with TRBJ2-5; 7 bases align to TRBD2. J lost 1 base, V lost 6 bases, and 2 bases had no gene match. CDR3 size: 13 residues.

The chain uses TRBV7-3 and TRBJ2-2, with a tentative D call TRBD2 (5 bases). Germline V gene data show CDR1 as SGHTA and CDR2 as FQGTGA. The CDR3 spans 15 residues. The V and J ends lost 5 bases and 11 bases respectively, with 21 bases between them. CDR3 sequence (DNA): TGTGCCAGCAGCGAGGGATCCGGCGGGTTTGCAGAGCTGTTTTTT. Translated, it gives CASSEGSGGFAELFF.

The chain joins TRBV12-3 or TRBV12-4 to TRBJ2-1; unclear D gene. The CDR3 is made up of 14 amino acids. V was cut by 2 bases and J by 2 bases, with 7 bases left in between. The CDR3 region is CASSLLRTYNEQFF. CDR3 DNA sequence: TGTGCCAGCAGTTTACTAAGGACCTACAATGAGCAGTTCTTC.

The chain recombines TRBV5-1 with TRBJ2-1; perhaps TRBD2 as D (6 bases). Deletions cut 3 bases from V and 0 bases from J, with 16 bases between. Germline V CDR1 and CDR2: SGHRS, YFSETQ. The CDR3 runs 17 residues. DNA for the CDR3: TGCGCCAGCAGCTCGACTTTTAGCGGTAGCTCCTACAATGAGCAGTTCTTC. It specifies CASSSTFSGSSYNEQFF.

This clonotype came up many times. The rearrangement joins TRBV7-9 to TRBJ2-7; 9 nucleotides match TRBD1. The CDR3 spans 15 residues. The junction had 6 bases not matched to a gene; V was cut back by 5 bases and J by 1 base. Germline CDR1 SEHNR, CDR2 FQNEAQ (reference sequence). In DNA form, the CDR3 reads TGTGCCAGCAGCCGCTCCGGGACAGGGTCCTACGAGCAGTACTTC. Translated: CASSRSGTGSYEQYF. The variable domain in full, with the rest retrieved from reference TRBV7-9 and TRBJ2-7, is DTGVSQNPRHKITKRGQNVTFRCDPISEHNRLYWYRQTLGQGPEFLTYFQNEAQLEKSRLLSDRFSAERPKGSFSTLEIQRTEQGDSAMYLCASSRSGTGSYEQYFGPGTRLTVT.